This T cell receptor beta chain was identified during a study of T cells expressing NK-cell markers (TCRdb year 2020). A note on the overall study: In sorted CD3+CD56+NKG2C+, CD3+CD56+NKG2C- and CD3+CD56-NKG2C+ T-cell subsets from about eight donors, TCR beta-chain repertoires were profiled. Among the eight sequenced donors, seven were HCMV-seropositive and one was HCMV-seronegative. Libraries were sequenced as 2 x 150 bp reads on Illumina HiSeq 2000/2500, MiSeq or NextSeq. All eight donors whose samples were sequenced were randomly selected healthy volunteers, three of them men and five women. The investigation overall reported the following: In roughly 6 donors, the dominant CD3+CD56+NKG2C+ clonotypes ranked among the top 10 CD8+ clonotypes, making up about 1.0-7.5% of CD8+ T cells. Whether the expanded NKG2C-expressing T cell clones were specific for HCMV antigens remained unclear. Those dominant clonotypes were again the most abundant among CD3+CD56-NKG2C+ cells in several donors, at about 28.3-60.1%.

There are 15 amino acids in the CDR3, from cysteine to phenylalanine inclusive. DNA was not recorded. From a lookup of the germline V gene (reference sequence), CDR1 and CDR2 are SEHNR and FQNEAQ. The sequencer listed for this sample is Illumina HiSeq 2000. TCR beta cDNA libraries were made by 5'RACE template switching that added a universal primer site and unique molecular identifiers. Synthesis of cDNA was primed from the TCR beta constant segment and was followed by two consecutive PCR amplification steps. Processing in the source paper ran as follows. Reads were demultiplexed and grouped by UMI with MIGEC, and clonotypes were assembled and quantified with MiTCR. To exclude erroneous sequences, only TCR cDNA sequences supported by at least two reads were retained. Downstream repertoire analysis used the tcR package, and clonotypes were matched across fractions by CDR3 nucleotide sequence plus V segment. Antigen specificity was annotated against VDJdb with VDJmatch, allowing one amino acid substitution in CDR3. TCRdb reprocessed the public reads and reports one entry per CDR3 protein sequence, without DNA. The V and J calls and clone size come from TCRdb's table, not from the authors' own analysis. The table for this sample lists approximately 150,000 distinct CDR3 sequences. The ten largest make up 9.5% to 15% of the sample.

To determine HCMV serostatus, a commercial ELISA kit was used to detect HCMV-specific IgG in serum. Peripheral blood mononuclear cells were isolated from blood by Ficoll density gradient centrifugation. Concerning this clonotype: No cognate antigen has been identified for it.

The chain is assembled from TRBV7-9 and TRBJ2-1. Material for sequencing was blood T cells: a sorted CD56 or NKG2C T cell subset, CD4+ or CD8+ T cells, or bulk PBMC T cells (not recorded which). This TCR came from a man aged 18 to 35 in good health. Donor details come from another sample of the same person, matched by shared clones. The CDR3 protein sequence reads: CASSFGLAAYNEQFF.